The 14 T cell receptor beta chains in this list originate from one sample, sequenced in a study of T-cell memory formation after mild COVID-19. In TCRdb, the 5' RACE reads were re-called with MiXCR into one record per CDR3 protein. The sample carries hundreds of thousands of distinct CDR3 sequences, roughly 13% recorded once. The sequencing input was PBMCs or a T cell subset sorted from them (not recorded which). The receptors were sampled from a man between 18 and 35 years old who had mild COVID-19 (a few samples of this study predate the infection). Cell type and time point are not known.

This clonotype came up a few times. V gene TRBV7-3 combines with J gene TRBJ2-5; D is uncertain. The CDR3 totals 13 residues. Trimming took 3 bases from V and 0 from J, leaving 5 bases between them. Germline V gene sequence: CDR1 SGHTA, CDR2 FQGTGA. The DNA of the CDR3 is TGTGCCAGCAGCTTTAATCACCAAGAGACCCAGTACTTC. It is translated as CASSFNHQETQYF.

This clonotype showed up just a few times. In nucleotides, the CDR3 is TGTGCCAGCAGTTTACGCGGGGGGCCAGATACGCAGTATTTT. Translating it yields CASSLRGGPDTQYF. V is TRBV12-3 or TRBV12-4 and J is TRBJ2-3, with 8 positions matching TRBD2. The J segment lost 4 bases and the V segment lost 2 bases, leaving 2 bases of the junction unmatched. The CDR3 covers 14 residues.

This clonotype has just a few counts. This sequence joins TRBV20-1 and TRBJ2-1; TRBD1 aligns across 8 bases. The V gene end was trimmed by 6 bases and the J gene end by 6 bases; junction bases not matched to a gene: 10. CDR1 and CDR2 from the germline V gene are DFQATT and SNEGSKA (reference sequence). There are 14 residues in the CDR3. The CDR3 loop is CSAVGTGAINEQFF. The CDR3 DNA reads as TGCAGTGCGGTGGGGACAGGAGCGATCAATGAGCAGTTCTTC.

The rearrangement links TRBV4-3 to TRBJ1-2; 9 bases match TRBD1. Germline trimming cut 1 base from V and 3 bases from J; bases unmatched to any gene: 3. Germline V lookup: CDR1 LGHNA, CDR2 YSLEER. This CDR3 contains 15 residues. Written as DNA, the CDR3 is TGCGCCAGCAGCCAAGTTACAGGGGGCTACTATGGCTACACCTTC. Protein: CASSQVTGGYYGYTF.

J is TRBJ1-1 and V is TRBV6-1, with D possibly matching TRBD1 (5 bases). V was clipped by 2 bases and J by 6 bases, with 16 bases between them. CDR1 and CDR2 from the germline V gene are MNHNS and SASEGT. This CDR3 is built from 15 residues. CDR3 sequence: CASSERRGRWAEAFF. For the CDR3, the DNA is TGTGCCAGCAGTGAAAGGAGGGGCAGGTGGGCTGAAGCTTTCTTT.

This clonotype was detected a few times. The chain couples TRBV6-1 to TRBJ1-1; no firm D call. This CDR3 comprises 12 residues. The germline CDR1 and CDR2 sequences are MNHNS and SASEGT. V dropped 8 bases and J dropped 3 bases, with 10 bases sitting between them. The CDR3: CASLAGYTEAFF. In nucleotides, the CDR3 is TGTGCCAGCCTCGCGGGGTACACTGAAGCTTTCTTT.

This chain connects TRBV6-2 or TRBV6-3 to TRBJ1-2; TRBD1 is a possible D gene (6 bases). Per germline, CDR1 MNHEY and CDR2 SVGEGT. This CDR3 spans 13 amino acids. V was shortened by 10 bases and J by 2 bases, with 14 bases between the two germline ends. The CDR3 DNA is TGTGCCACCATGGACAGAGAAAACTATGGCTACACCTTC. This translates into CATMDRENYGYTF.

The V and J genes are TRBV7-2 and TRBJ2-4, with D unclear. CDR1 and CDR2 from the germline V gene are SGHTA and FQGNSA. The CDR3 loop spans 16 amino acids. Trimming cost V 5 bases and J 0 bases, with 14 bases left between them. CDR3 sequence reads: CASSPRVEAAKNIQYF. The CDR3 DNA sequence: TGTGCCAGCAGCCCCCGGGTTGAGGCAGCCAAAAACATTCAGTACTTC.

This clonotype occurred a few times. The V call is TRBV7-9, the J call TRBJ2-1, with D perhaps matching TRBD1 (5 bases). Germline loops: CDR1 SEHNR, CDR2 FQNEAQ (reference sequence). The ends were cut back, 1 base at V and 1 base at J, with 8 bases in the middle. There are 15 residues in the CDR3. DNA of the CDR3: TGTGCCAGCAGCTTAGTTCCAGGGTCCTACAATGAGCAGTTCTTC. It encodes CASSLVPGSYNEQFF.

This clonotype occurred a few times. The CDR3 reads CASSEQRQRGYGYTF. CDR3 in DNA: TGTGCCAGCAGTGAACAGCGTCAGAGAGGCTATGGCTACACCTTC. The chain combines TRBV6-1 with TRBJ1-2; D gene uncertain. V lost 2 bases and J 4 bases, leaving 14 bases between the germline ends. The V gene's germline CDR1 is MNHNS and CDR2 SASEGT. The CDR3 extends over 15 amino acids.

The chain's CDR3 is CSARGGGRFDYEQYF. CDR3 sequence (DNA): TGCAGTGCTAGAGGAGGGGGAAGGTTCGACTACGAGCAGTACTTC. This rearrangement joins TRBV20-1 to TRBJ2-7, with TRBD1 as a possible D gene (6 bases). The CDR3 runs 15 residues. The V gene's germline CDR1 is DFQATT and CDR2 SNEGSKA (reference sequence). V was shortened by 1 base and J by 3 bases, with 16 bases between the two germline ends.

The chain employs TRBV29-1 and TRBJ2-7; the D is unclear. CDR1 and CDR2 from the germline V gene are SQVTM and ANQGSEA. V lost 0 bases to trimming and J lost 4 bases, with 10 bases between them. CDR3 length: 13 residues. As DNA, the CDR3 is TGCAGCGTTGAAGAGCCCGGCAGTTACGAGCAGTACTTC. Its translation is CSVEEPGSYEQYF.

The V call is TRBV2, the J call TRBJ2-5, with 7 nucleotides matching TRBD2. CDR3 length: 14 amino acids. Germline V gene data show CDR1 as SNHLY and CDR2 as FYNNEI. Germline trimming cut 6 bases from V and 7 bases from J; bases unmatched to any gene: 11. The CDR3 coding sequence is TGTGCCAGCAGCGCAGGGACTAACCTAGGGACCCAGTACTTC. This sequence encodes CASSAGTNLGTQYF.

This clonotype has only a few counts. The V gene is TRBV25-1, the J gene TRBJ2-5, with D possibly called TRBD1 or TRBD2 (5 bases each). V was cut by 3 bases and J by 4 bases, with 18 bases left in between. This CDR3 is 16 amino acids long. Looked up from germline, CDR1 is MGHDK and CDR2 is SYGVNS. The CDR3 region has the DNA TGTGCCAGCAGTGATGAACGTAGCTGGGACCTAGAGACCCAGTACTTC. Residues: CASSDERSWDLETQYF.